These T cell receptor beta chains were read from a single sample in a study of spatial heterogeneity in lung cancer. TCRdb ran MiXCR on the 5' RACE reads and lists one entry per CDR3 protein. The sample has around 4,100 distinct CDR3 sequences, 8% to 9.5% seen once. The input for sequencing was lung tumor tissue, taken at surgery. These TCRs come from a male donor with early-stage non-small cell lung cancer. Each CDR3 is given with its conserved first and last residue.

J,V,length,CDR3
TRBJ1-2,TRBV24-1,17,CATSGPTDDSNNYGYTF
TRBJ2-7,TRBV4-3,16,CASSQVYKREHHEQYF
TRBJ2-7,TRBV7-8,14,CASSSRGPSYEQYF
TRBJ2-5,TRBV11-1,14,CASSSSPGGETQYF
TRBJ1-4,TRBV7-9,14,CASSLSQGYEKLFF
TRBJ1-5,TRBV7-7,14,CASSLTGGWSPQHF
TRBJ1-2,TRBV30,12,CAWSQGGYGYTF
TRBJ2-3,TRBV6-2/TRBV6-3,16,CASSYGGGRGTDTQYF
TRBJ2-1,TRBV10-3,16,CAISESVTSGDNEQFF
TRBJ2-7,TRBV10-3,13,CAISSGSQGVQYF
TRBJ2-1,TRBV7-2,15,CASSSMGGPKSEQFF
TRBJ2-3,TRBV20-1,14,CSATPMDHTDTQYF
TRBJ2-3,TRBV7-8,14,CASSPGGAKDTQYF
TRBJ2-5,TRBV12-5,14,CASGPEGIEETQYF
TRBJ2-1,TRBV18,23,CASSPLRGIGELAGGSSYNEQFF
TRBJ2-3,TRBV30,12,CAWNSGTDTQYF
TRBJ2-7,TRBV6-2/TRBV6-3,16,CASSSLPGRGSYEQYF
TRBJ2-2,TRBV7-2,16,CASSLSSSGLAGELFF
TRBJ2-5,TRBV28,11,CASSLRETQYF
TRBJ2-1,TRBV11-1,12,CASSDDRAEQFF
TRBJ1-5,TRBV7-2,15,CASSLDRLSNQPQHF
TRBJ1-2,TRBV5-5,13,CASSLAGTYGYTF
TRBJ2-5,TRBV7-2,17,CASSLAPRGRDQETQYF
TRBJ2-3,TRBV21-1,19,CASSKGQGRRGANTDTQYF
TRBJ1-6,TRBV20-1,13,CSARREYLSPLHF
TRBJ1-2,TRBV7-2,14,CASTKDRGNYGYTF
TRBJ2-3,TRBV7-3,15,CASSLGGLVTDTQYF
TRBJ2-3,TRBV15,15,CATALGDSVTDTQYF
TRBJ2-5,TRBV7-2,13,CASSLELAETQYF
TRBJ2-5,TRBV7-2,15,CASSLGITGDVTQYF
TRBJ2-3,TRBV20-1,14,CSVPLGTGTDTQYF
TRBJ1-2,TRBV18,16,CASSPGQGLHRGGYTF
TRBJ2-3,TRBV20-1,16,CSARIPSAGRTDTQYF
TRBJ2-1,TRBV29-1,15,CSVEQRDRGFNEQFF
TRBJ2-5,TRBV6-5,15,CASRSDGRFQETQYF
TRBJ1-2,TRBV4-3,15,CASSQDQTVGRGYTF
TRBJ2-7,TRBV20-1,16,CSASDLFRGSSGEQYF
TRBJ2-2,TRBV27,13,CASMLGVTGELFF
TRBJ2-7,TRBV7-9,13,CASRPTGTEHQYF
TRBJ2-7,TRBV5-5,16,CASSFQRLAGFYEQYF